The T cell receptor beta chain described here comes from a study of CD4+ T cells in melanoma. Germline loops: CDR1 MGHRA, CDR2 YSYEKL. The V end was cut by 1 base, the J end by 1 base, with 5 bases between. The CDR3 loop spans 13 amino acids. About this clone itself: Antigen specificity is unknown.

Method: immunoSEQ multiplex PCR; TCRdb's copy keeps in-frame clones and lacks some. Here the sample spans more than 110,000 clones, 85% to 95% being singletons. Findings of the study overall: A reported correlation linked neoantigen-specific CD4+ T cells to CD8+, macrophage and B cell function. In melanoma, neoantigen-specific CD4+ T cells reportedly differed in differentiation state.

The chain joins TRBV4-1 to TRBJ2-7; no firm D call. This clonotype originated in a human donor with melanoma. CDR3 sequence reads: CASSQGGSYEQYF. CDR3 sequence (DNA): TGCGCCAGCAGCCAAGGCGGTTCCTACGAGCAGTACTTC.